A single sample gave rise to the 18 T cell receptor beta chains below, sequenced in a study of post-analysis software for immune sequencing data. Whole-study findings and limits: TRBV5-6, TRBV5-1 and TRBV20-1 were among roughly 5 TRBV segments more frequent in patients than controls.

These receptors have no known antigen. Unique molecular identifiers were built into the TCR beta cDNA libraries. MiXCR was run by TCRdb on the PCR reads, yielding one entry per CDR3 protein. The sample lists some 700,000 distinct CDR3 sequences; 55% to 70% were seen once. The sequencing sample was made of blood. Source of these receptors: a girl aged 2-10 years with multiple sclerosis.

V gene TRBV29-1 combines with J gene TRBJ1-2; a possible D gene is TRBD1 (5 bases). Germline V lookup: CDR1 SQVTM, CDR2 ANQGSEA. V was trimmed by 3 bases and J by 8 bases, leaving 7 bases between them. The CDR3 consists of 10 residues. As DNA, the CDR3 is TGCAGCGTTGAGGCAGGGGGCTACACCTTC. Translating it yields CSVEAGGYTF.

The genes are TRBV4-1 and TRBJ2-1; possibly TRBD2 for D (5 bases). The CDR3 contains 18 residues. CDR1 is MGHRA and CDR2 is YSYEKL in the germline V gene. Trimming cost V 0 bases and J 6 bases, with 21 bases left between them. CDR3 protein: CASSQDLRGRAVGNEQFF. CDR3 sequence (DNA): TGCGCCAGCAGCCAAGATCTTCGCGGGCGGGCTGTAGGCAATGAGCAGTTCTTC.

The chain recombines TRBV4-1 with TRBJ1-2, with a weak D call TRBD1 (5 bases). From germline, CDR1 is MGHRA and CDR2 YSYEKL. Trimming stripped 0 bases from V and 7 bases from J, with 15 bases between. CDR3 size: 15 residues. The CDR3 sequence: CASSQEGTDPSGYTF. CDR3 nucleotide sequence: TGCGCCAGCAGCCAAGAAGGGACGGACCCCTCTGGCTACACCTTC.

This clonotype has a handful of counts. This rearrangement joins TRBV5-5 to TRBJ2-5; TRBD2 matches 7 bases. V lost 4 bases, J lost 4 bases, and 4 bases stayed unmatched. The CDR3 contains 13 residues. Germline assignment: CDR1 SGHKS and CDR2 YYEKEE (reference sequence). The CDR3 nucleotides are TGTGCCAGCAGCGGGTGGGAGGGAGAGACCCAGTACTTC. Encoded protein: CASSGWEGETQYF.

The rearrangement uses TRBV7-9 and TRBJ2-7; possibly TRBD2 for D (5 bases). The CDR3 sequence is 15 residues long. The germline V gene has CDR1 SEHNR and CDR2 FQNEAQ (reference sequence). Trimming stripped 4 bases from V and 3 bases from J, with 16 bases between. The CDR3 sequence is CASSSTRLHGYEQYF. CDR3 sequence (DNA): TGTGCCAGCAGCTCCACTAGACTACACGGCTACGAGCAGTACTTC.

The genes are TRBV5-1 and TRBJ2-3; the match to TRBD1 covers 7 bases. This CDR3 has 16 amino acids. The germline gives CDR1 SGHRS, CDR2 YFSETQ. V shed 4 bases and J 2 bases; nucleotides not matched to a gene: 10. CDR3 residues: CASSLNRDRYTDTQYF. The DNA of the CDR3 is TGCGCCAGCAGCCTAAACCGGGACAGATACACAGATACGCAGTATTTT.

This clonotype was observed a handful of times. This chain's CDR3 is CASSSVNTDTQYF. For the CDR3, the DNA is TGTGCCAGCAGTTCGGTAAACACAGATACGCAGTATTTT. This chain links TRBV12-3 or TRBV12-4 with TRBJ2-3; D unclear. Trimming stripped 4 bases from V and 2 bases from J, with 7 bases between. The CDR3 covers 13 residues.

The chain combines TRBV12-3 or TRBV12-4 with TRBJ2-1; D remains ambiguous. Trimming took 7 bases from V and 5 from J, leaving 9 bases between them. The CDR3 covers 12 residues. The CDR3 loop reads CASTVLNNEQFF. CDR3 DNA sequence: TGTGCCAGCACAGTTCTCAACAATGAGCAGTTCTTC.

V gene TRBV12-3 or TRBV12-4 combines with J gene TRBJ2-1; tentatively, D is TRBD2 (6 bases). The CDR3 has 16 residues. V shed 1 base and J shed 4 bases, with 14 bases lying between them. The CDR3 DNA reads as TGTGCCAGCAGTTTAGGACTAGGGACCGTTTACAATGAGCAGTTCTTC. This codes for CASSLGLGTVYNEQFF.

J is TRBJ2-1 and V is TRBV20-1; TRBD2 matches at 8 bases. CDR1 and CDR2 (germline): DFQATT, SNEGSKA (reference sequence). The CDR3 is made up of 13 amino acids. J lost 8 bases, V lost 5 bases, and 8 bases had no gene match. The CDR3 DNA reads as TGCAGTGCTTCTAGGACTAGCAACTATGAGCAGTTCTTC. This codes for CSASRTSNYEQFF.

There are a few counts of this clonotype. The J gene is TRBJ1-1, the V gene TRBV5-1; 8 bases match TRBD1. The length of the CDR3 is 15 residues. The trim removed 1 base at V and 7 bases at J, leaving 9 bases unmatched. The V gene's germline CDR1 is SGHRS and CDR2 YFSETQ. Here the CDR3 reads CASSLLGQTGVEAFF. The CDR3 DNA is TGCGCCAGCAGCTTGTTAGGGCAGACAGGGGTTGAAGCTTTCTTT.

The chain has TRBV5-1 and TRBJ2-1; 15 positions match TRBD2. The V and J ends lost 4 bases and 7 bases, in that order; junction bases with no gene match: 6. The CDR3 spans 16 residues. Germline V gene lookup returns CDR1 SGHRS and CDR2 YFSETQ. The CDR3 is CASSRTSGRVRNEQFF. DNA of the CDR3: TGCGCCAGCAGCCGGACTAGCGGGAGGGTTAGGAATGAGCAGTTCTTC.

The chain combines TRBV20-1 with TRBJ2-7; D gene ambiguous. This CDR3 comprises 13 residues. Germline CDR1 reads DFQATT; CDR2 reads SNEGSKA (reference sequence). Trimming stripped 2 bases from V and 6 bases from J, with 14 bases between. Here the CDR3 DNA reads TGCAGTGCTAGATTCAGGATTGCAGCCGAGCAGTACTTC. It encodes CSARFRIAAEQYF.

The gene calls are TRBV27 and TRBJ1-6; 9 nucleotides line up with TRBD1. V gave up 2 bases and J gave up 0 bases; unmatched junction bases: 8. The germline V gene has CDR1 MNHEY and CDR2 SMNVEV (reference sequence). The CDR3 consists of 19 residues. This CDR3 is CASSLLSDRGSSYNSPLHF. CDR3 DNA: TGTGCCAGCAGTTTACTGTCGGACAGGGGATCCTCCTATAATTCACCCCTCCACTTT.

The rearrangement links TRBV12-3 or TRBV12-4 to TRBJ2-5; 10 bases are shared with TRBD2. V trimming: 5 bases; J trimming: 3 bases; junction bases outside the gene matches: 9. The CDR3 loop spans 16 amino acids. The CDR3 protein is CASSRWTSGGEETQYF. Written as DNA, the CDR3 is TGTGCCAGCAGTCGCTGGACTAGCGGAGGGGAAGAGACCCAGTACTTC.

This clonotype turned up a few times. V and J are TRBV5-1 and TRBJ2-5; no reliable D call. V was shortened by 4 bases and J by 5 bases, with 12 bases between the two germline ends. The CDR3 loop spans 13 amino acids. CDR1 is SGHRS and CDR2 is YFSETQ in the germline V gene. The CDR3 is CASSESGVETQYF. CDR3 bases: TGCGCCAGCAGCGAGAGTGGGGTTGAGACCCAGTACTTC. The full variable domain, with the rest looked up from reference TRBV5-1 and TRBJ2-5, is KAGVTQTPRYLIKTRGQQVTLSCSPISGHRSVSWYQQTPGQGLQFLFEYFSETQRNKGNFPGRFSGRQFSNSRSEMNVSTLELGDSALYLCASSESGVETQYFGPGTRLLVL.

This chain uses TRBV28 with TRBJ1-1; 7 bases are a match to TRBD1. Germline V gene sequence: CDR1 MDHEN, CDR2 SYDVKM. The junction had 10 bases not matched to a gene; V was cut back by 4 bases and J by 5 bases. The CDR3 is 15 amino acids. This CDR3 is CASSSDRAQGTEAFF. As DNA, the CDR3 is TGTGCCAGCAGTTCCGACAGGGCCCAGGGGACTGAAGCTTTCTTT.

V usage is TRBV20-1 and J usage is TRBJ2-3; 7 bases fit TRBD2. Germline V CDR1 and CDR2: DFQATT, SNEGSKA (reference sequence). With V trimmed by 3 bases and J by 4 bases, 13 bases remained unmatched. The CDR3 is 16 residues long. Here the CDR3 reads CSASVLGLSNPDTQYF. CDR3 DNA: TGCAGTGCTAGTGTTCTGGGACTATCCAATCCAGATACGCAGTATTTT.